Presented here are 23 T cell receptor beta chains from one specimen sequenced in a study of beta chain features in type 1 diabetes. The whole isolated RNA underwent reverse transcription, so sequencing captured expressed TCRB transcripts. Libraries were prepared by immunoSEQ multiplex PCR; TCRdb keeps only in-frame clonotypes and omits some of them. Of fewer than 550,000 clones in the sample, roughly 11% were seen once. Source material: naive CD4+ T cells from blood. These receptors all come from a woman between 18 and 29 years old in good health.

This clone has only a few counts. This chain uses TRBV4-2 with TRBJ2-3, with D unresolved. Germline loops: CDR1 LGHNA, CDR2 YNFKEQ. V was pared by 5 bases and J by 0 bases, with 12 bases between. The CDR3 totals 15 residues. The CDR3 protein is CASSTTTTSTDTQYF. As DNA, the CDR3 is TGTGCCAGCAGCACCACCACTACTAGCACAGATACGCAGTATTTT.

This clone was observed a handful of times. Other DNA sequences in the same sample also yield this CDR3. The CDR3 loop is CASSLAQETQYF. CDR3 coding DNA: TGTGCCAGCAGCTTGGCTCAAGAGACCCAGTACTTC. The rearrangement links TRBV7-9 to TRBJ2-5, with D uncertain. The V gene lost 3 bases and the J gene lost 2 bases, with 4 bases spanning the gap. The CDR3 is made up of 12 amino acids. The germline V gene encodes CDR1 SEHNR and CDR2 FQNEAQ (reference sequence).

The chain combines TRBV30 with TRBJ1-2; weak D call: TRBD1 (6 bases). CDR1 and CDR2 from the germline V gene are GTSNPN and SVGIG (reference sequence). The V end was cut by 7 bases, the J end by 5 bases, with 8 bases between. This CDR3 contains 10 residues. The CDR3 here is CASGQYGYTF. The DNA for the CDR3 is TGTGCCTCCGGACAGTATGGCTACACCTTC.

This clone was observed a few times. This sequence joins TRBV7-9 and TRBJ2-5; D perhaps matches TRBD2 (6 bases). This CDR3 region has 14 residues. V lost 3 bases and J lost 0, with 8 bases in between. Per germline, CDR1 SEHNR and CDR2 FQNEAQ (reference sequence). The DNA for the CDR3 is TGTGCCAGCAGCTTCGGGGGAAACCAAGAGACCCAGTACTTC. It is translated as CASSFGGNQETQYF.

This clone showed up just a few times. V usage is TRBV14 and J usage is TRBJ2-7; 9 bases line up with TRBD2. Unmatched junction bases numbered 2, after V lost 1 base and J lost 4 bases. In germline, CDR1 is SGHDN, CDR2 FVKESK. The CDR3 is 14 amino acids. In DNA, the CDR3 is TGTGCCAGCAGCCAAGGGACTAGCGTTTACGAGCAGTACTTC. Translated, it gives CASSQGTSVYEQYF. Looking up the rest from reference TRBV14 and TRBJ2-7 gives the full variable domain: EAGVTQFPSHSVIEKGQTVTLRCDPISGHDNLYWYRRVMGKEIKFLLHFVKESKQDESGMPNNRFLAERTGGTYSTLKVQPAELEDSGVYFCASSQGTSVYEQYFGPGTRLTVT.

In this sample, this clone turned up a few times. In nucleotides, the CDR3 is TGCGCCAGCAGCCCGGGGACGGGTTATGGCTACACCTTC. Translated, it gives CASSPGTGYGYTF. The chain couples TRBV5-1 to TRBJ1-2, with a tentative D call TRBD1 (5 bases). The V end was cut by 4 bases, the J end by 5 bases, with 12 bases between. The CDR3 contains 13 residues. The germline gives CDR1 SGHRS, CDR2 YFSETQ.

This chain joins TRBV7-2 and TRBJ2-7; 10 bases fit TRBD2. Germline V gene data show CDR1 as SGHTA and CDR2 as FQGNSA. J was trimmed by 3 bases and V by 5 bases; bases with no gene match: 4. The CDR3 sequence is 14 residues long. CDR3 nucleotide sequence: TGTGCCAGCAGCCGGACTAGCGGTTACTACGAGCAGTACTTC. It translates to CASSRTSGYYEQYF.

This clone came up a few times. The chain is built from TRBV28 and TRBJ2-4; D not resolved. Trimming took off 3 bases at V and 5 bases at J, with 8 bases between the two ends. CDR3 length: 13 amino acids. The germline CDR1 and CDR2 sequences are MDHEN and SYDVKM. The CDR3 sequence is CASSFVSQNIQYF. CDR3 sequence (DNA): TGTGCCAGCAGTTTCGTTAGCCAAAACATTCAGTACTTC.

A few counts support this clone. Other nucleotide sequences from this sample produce the same CDR3. The rearrangement links TRBV18 to TRBJ2-5; possible D gene TRBD2, 5 bases. CDR1 KGHSH and CDR2 LQKENI come from the germline V gene. The V and J ends lost 3 bases and 2 bases respectively, with 7 bases between them. CDR3 length: 13 residues. The CDR3, as DNA: TGTGCCAGCTCACCTGGACTGCAAGAGACCCAGTACTTC. Residues: CASSPGLQETQYF. Looking up the rest from reference TRBV18 and TRBJ2-5 gives the full variable domain: NAGVMQNPRHLVRRRGQEARLRCSPMKGHSHVYWYRQLPEEGLKFMVYLQKENIIDESGMPKERFSAEFPKEGPSILRIQQVVRGDSAAYFCASSPGLQETQYFGPGTRLLVL.

The V and J genes are TRBV6-6 and TRBJ2-1; D might be TRBD1 (5 bases). CDR3 length equals 15 residues. Germline CDR1 is MNHNY and CDR2 is SVGAGI (reference sequence). V lost 7 bases and J lost 0, with 13 bases in between. CDR3 amino acids: CASTKRQSSYNEQFF. DNA for the CDR3: TGTGCCAGCACCAAACGACAGAGCTCCTACAATGAGCAGTTCTTC.

The J gene is TRBJ1-5, the V gene TRBV25-1; 10 nucleotides align to TRBD1. The length of the CDR3 is 16 residues. V lost 3 bases and J lost 1; bases outside the gene matches: 3. Germline CDR1 is MGHDK and CDR2 is SYGVNS. The CDR3 region has the DNA TGTGCCAGCAGTGATCCGGGACAGGGGAGCAATCAGCCCCAGCATTTT. It yields the protein CASSDPGQGSNQPQHF.

This clone was counted between two and nine times. V and J are TRBV7-9 and TRBJ2-7, with D perhaps given as TRBD1 or TRBD2 (5 bases each). The CDR3 sequence is 14 residues long. Per germline, CDR1 SEHNR and CDR2 FQNEAQ (reference sequence). Trimming shortened V by 0 bases and J by 3 bases, and 9 bases separated the two germline ends. The CDR3 bases are TGTGCCAGCAGCTTAGCCGGGACCTACTACGAGCAGTACTTC. Translating gives CASSLAGTYYEQYF.

In this sample, this clone turned up a few times. V usage is TRBV9 and J usage is TRBJ2-7, with TRBD1 identical over 8 bases. The CDR3 sequence is 15 residues long. Germline-derived CDR1 and CDR2 are SGDLS and YYNGEE. After removal of 2 bases from V and 0 bases from J, the junction contained 4 bases not matched to a gene. CDR3 residues: CASSVRTGSSYEQYF. CDR3 sequence (DNA): TGTGCCAGCAGCGTCCGGACAGGGAGCTCCTACGAGCAGTACTTC.

J is TRBJ2-1 and V is TRBV29-1, with D possibly being TRBD1 (5 bases). CDR3 length: 15 residues. Germline V gene lookup returns CDR1 SQVTM and CDR2 ANQGSEA. Trimming took 8 bases from V and 2 from J, leaving 19 bases between them. The CDR3 nucleotides are TGCAGCTTTTCCAACAGACAGCGTGCCTACAATGAGCAGTTCTTC. Amino acids: CSFSNRQRAYNEQFF.

The rearrangement joins TRBV2 to TRBJ1-5; D gene unclear. The CDR3 is 13 amino acids. Germline loops: CDR1 SNHLY, CDR2 FYNNEI. Trimming stripped 4 bases from V and 2 bases from J, with 6 bases between. CDR3 in amino acids: CASSVVRNQPQHF. CDR3 bases: TGTGCCAGCAGTGTCGTCCGCAATCAGCCCCAGCATTTT.

The table lists this clone with a few counts. The rearrangement joins TRBV9 to TRBJ1-1; 8 bases agree with TRBD1. Germline lookup yields CDR1 SGDLS and CDR2 YYNGEE. V shed 6 bases, J shed 0 bases, and the junction held 7 bases outside the gene matches. The CDR3 has 15 residues. CDR3 loop: CASNRQGRLNTEAFF. The CDR3, as DNA: TGTGCCAGCAATAGACAGGGGAGACTGAACACTGAAGCTTTCTTT.

The CDR3 loop reads CASSPRWTQETQYF. Written as DNA, the CDR3 is TGTGCCAGCAGCCCCCGTTGGACACAAGAGACCCAGTACTTC. V is TRBV7-8 and J is TRBJ2-5; maybe TRBD1 (5 bases). Trimming cost V 5 bases and J 2 bases, with 12 bases left between them. This CDR3 region has 14 residues. The germline CDR1 and CDR2 sequences are SGHVS and FQNEAQ.

V gene TRBV7-8 combines with J gene TRBJ2-5; D call uncertain. The germline gives CDR1 SGHVS, CDR2 FQNEAQ. The CDR3 extends over 16 amino acids. The V and J ends lost 0 bases and 1 base respectively, with 12 bases between them. The CDR3 coding sequence is TGTGCCAGCAGCTTAGCCTTCAGAGCCCCCCAAGAGACCCAGTACTTC. This codes for CASSLAFRAPQETQYF.

This clone was seen more than once but under ten times. The chain combines TRBV2 with TRBJ2-5; no definite D call. The CDR3 runs 13 residues. The germline gives CDR1 SNHLY, CDR2 FYNNEI. The ends were cut back, 7 bases at V and 1 base at J, with 10 bases in the middle. The DNA for the CDR3 is TGTGCCAGCAATTTCGGCCGCCAAGAGACCCAGTACTTC. It translates to CASNFGRQETQYF. Variable domain in full (rest from reference TRBV2 and TRBJ2-5): EPEVTQTPSHQVTQMGQEVILRCVPISNHLYFYWYRQILGQKVEFLVSFYNNEISEKSEIFDDQFSVERPDGSNFTLKIRSTKLEDSAMYFCASNFGRQETQYFGPGTRLLVL.

This sequence joins TRBV2 and TRBJ2-7; tentative D call: TRBD2 (8 bases). V was shortened by 5 bases and J by 9 bases, with 14 bases between the two germline ends. CDR1 and CDR2 from the germline V gene are SNHLY and FYNNEI. This CDR3 comprises 12 residues. CDR3 nucleotides: TGTGCCAGCAGTACCGGGGGGGACAGGCAGTACGTC. Translated, it gives CASSTGGDRQYV.

V usage is TRBV9 and J usage is TRBJ2-5; 7 positions match TRBD1. V shed 4 bases, J shed 4 bases, and the junction held 10 bases outside the gene matches. The CDR3 spans 15 residues. The germline CDR1 and CDR2 sequences are SGDLS and YYNGEE. The CDR3 DNA reads TGTGCCAGCAGCCCAACGACAGGGCGTGGAGAGACCCAGTACTTC. Its protein is CASSPTTGRGETQYF.

As regards this clone: This CDR3 is also generated by other DNA sequences in the sample. This rearrangement joins TRBV4-1 to TRBJ1-5, with TRBD1 as a possible D gene (6 bases). Trimming took off 0 bases at V and 1 base at J, with 10 bases between the two ends. CDR1 MGHRA and CDR2 YSYEKL come from the germline V gene. The CDR3 totals 16 residues. The CDR3: CASSQEGRGSNQPQHF. The CDR3 DNA reads as TGCGCCAGCAGCCAAGAGGGCAGGGGCAGCAATCAGCCCCAGCATTTT.

V gene TRBV15 combines with J gene TRBJ2-2; TRBD1 is a possible D gene (7 bases). The ends were cut back, 5 bases at V and 2 bases at J, with 15 bases in the middle. This CDR3 spans 16 amino acids. Looked up from germline, CDR1 is LNHNV and CDR2 is YYDKDF (reference sequence). In DNA, the CDR3 is TGTGCCACCAGCGGGGGGACAGCCCTAAACACCGGGGAGCTGTTTTTT. As protein: CATSGGTALNTGELFF.